This TCR beta chain was captured in a study of CD4+ T cells in melanoma. Overall study findings and caveats: Reportedly, melanoma neoantigen-specific CD4+ T cells showed varied differentiation states. A reported correlation linked neoantigen-specific CD4+ T cells to CD8+, macrophage and B cell function.

This CDR3 spans 14 amino acids. Trimming pared 8 bases from V and 0 bases from J, leaving 14 bases between. This clone was counted only a few times. Its target is not known. TCRdb's copy holds only in-frame clones and misses some; the assay was immunoSEQ multiplex PCR. The top ten hold roughly a tenth of the sample, which has some 21,000 clones, roughly 73% seen once. The source of this sequence is a human donor with melanoma. The V and J genes are TRBV23-1 and TRBJ2-7, with D possibly being TRBD2 (5 bases). TRBV23-1 is assigned to the ORF class and has an uncertain function. This CDR3 reads CASVEVRTSYEQYF. As DNA, the CDR3 is TGCGCCAGCGTGGAGGTCCGAACCTCCTACGAGCAGTACTTC.